The 7 T cell receptor beta chains presented below share a single source sample, sequenced in a study of cytomegalovirus exposure and HLA in healthy donors. 60 Vbeta and 13 Jbeta primers were used in PCR. Method: immunoSEQ multiplex PCR; TCRdb's copy keeps in-frame clones and lacks some. The sample lists roughly 190,000 clones, 12% seen once, with about 7.8% in the top ten. Material: PBMCs. Every receptor here comes from a man aged 50-60 years in good health and CMV-seropositive.

This clone has a handful of counts. This chain uses TRBV6-4 with TRBJ2-1; TRBD1 matches 8 bases. The CDR3 is made up of 14 amino acids. Germline-derived CDR1 and CDR2 are MRHNA and SNTAGT. V lost 4 bases and J lost 7; bases outside the gene matches: 6. CDR3: CASSADRVANEQFF. The CDR3 DNA reads as TGTGCCAGCAGTGCGGACAGGGTGGCAAATGAGCAGTTCTTC.

The DNA for the CDR3 is TGTGCCAGCAGCTTAGGATCCGGGGACTATGGCTACACCTTC. Translating it yields CASSLGSGDYGYTF. The chain carries TRBV7-2 and TRBJ1-2; unclear D gene. The CDR3 runs 14 residues. Trimming removed 1 base at V and 3 bases at J, with 9 bases between. Germline-derived CDR1 and CDR2 are SGHTA and FQGNSA.

This clone has a handful of counts. The chain uses TRBV5-1 and TRBJ1-2; maybe TRBD1 (5 bases). The CDR3 runs 15 residues. Trimming pared 0 bases from V and 6 bases from J, leaving 15 bases between. CDR1 is SGHRS and CDR2 is YFSETQ in the germline V gene. Written as DNA, the CDR3 is TGCGCCAGCAGCTTGGCCAGGGCAGGGTCGAATGGCTACACCTTC. It is translated as CASSLARAGSNGYTF. The entire variable domain, with the rest obtained from reference TRBV5-1 and TRBJ1-2, is as follows: KAGVTQTPRYLIKTRGQQVTLSCSPISGHRSVSWYQQTPGQGLQFLFEYFSETQRNKGNFPGRFSGRQFSNSRSEMNVSTLELGDSALYLCASSLARAGSNGYTFGSGTRLTVV.

CDR3 in amino acids: CASSLEASRSYNEQFF. In DNA form, the CDR3 reads TGCGCCAGCAGCCTAGAAGCTAGTCGCTCCTACAATGAGCAGTTCTTC. The chain links TRBV4-3 to TRBJ2-1; D not certain. The CDR3 sequence is 16 residues long. The germline CDR1 and CDR2 sequences are LGHNA and YSLEER. The V gene lost 4 bases and the J gene lost 0 bases, with 13 bases spanning the gap.

This clone was seen more than once but under ten times. The chain employs TRBV7-2 and TRBJ2-2, with 9 bases identical to TRBD1. Germline CDR1 is SGHTA and CDR2 is FQGNSA. The CDR3 covers 15 residues. After removal of 5 bases from V and 3 bases from J, the junction contained 4 bases not matched to a gene. CDR3: CASSQQGADTGELFF. CDR3 nucleotide sequence: TGTGCCAGCAGCCAACAGGGGGCGGACACCGGGGAGCTGTTTTTT.

The table lists this clone with a few counts. The gene calls are TRBV30 and TRBJ1-1; 9 bases fit TRBD1. The ends lost 5 bases at V and 11 bases at J; junction bases unmatched: 6. CDR1 and CDR2 (germline): GTSNPN, SVGIG (reference sequence). The CDR3 spans 11 residues. The CDR3 loop is CAWGQGSSAFF. The CDR3 DNA reads TGTGCCTGGGGACAGGGGTCAAGTGCTTTCTTT.

This clone was counted only a few times. The rearrangement links TRBV28 to TRBJ1-1; a weak D match, TRBD1 (6 bases). The V end lost 2 bases, the J end lost 7 bases, and 14 bases lay between the germline ends. The CDR3 contains 14 residues. In germline, CDR1 is MDHEN, CDR2 SYDVKM. CDR3 DNA sequence: TGTGCCAGCAGTTTAGGGGGCCTTCACCATGAAGCTTTCTTT. Translated, it gives CASSLGGLHHEAFF. Full variable domain (outside the CDR3, taken from reference TRBV28 and TRBJ1-1): DVKVTQSSRYLVKRTGEKVFLECVQDMDHENMFWYRQDPGLGLRLIYFSYDVKMKEKGDIPEGYSVSREKKERFSLILESASTNQTSMYLCASSLGGLHHEAFFGQGTRLTVV.